The next 20 T cell receptor beta chains were all read from a single sample in a study of blood T cell repertoires in COVID-19. Only in-frame clones appear in the TCRdb table, and some are missing; sequencing was by immunoSEQ multiplex PCR. The sample records 60,000 to 75,000 clones, roughly nine tenths being singletons. Input material: peripheral blood. Receptor source: a man in his 70s with active COVID-19.

The chain is built from TRBV19 and TRBJ2-1, with 8 bases identical to TRBD2. This CDR3 contains 15 residues. The trim removed 6 bases at V and 2 bases at J, leaving 6 bases unmatched. Germline-derived CDR1 and CDR2 are LNHDA and SQIVND (reference sequence). This CDR3 reads CASSPTGLAYNEQFF. CDR3 sequence (DNA): TGTGCCAGTAGCCCCACGGGACTAGCCTACAATGAGCAGTTCTTC.

The chain carries TRBV5-1 and TRBJ2-3; D possibly corresponds to TRBD1 (5 bases). V lost 0 bases, J lost 2 bases, and 10 bases lay in between. The CDR3 has 15 amino acids. Germline lookup yields CDR1 SGHRS and CDR2 YFSETQ. The CDR3 DNA sequence: TGCGCCAGCAGCTTGGGTGTTGGGGCCACAGATACGCAGTATTTT. Amino acids: CASSLGVGATDTQYF.

The chain links TRBV2 to TRBJ1-4, with TRBD1 matching 7 bases. Losses at the gene ends were 5 bases for V and 5 bases for J; bases not matched to a gene: 8. The CDR3 runs to 15 residues. Germline V lookup: CDR1 SNHLY, CDR2 FYNNEI. CDR3 protein: CASSRQGLSNEKLFF. The CDR3 bases are TGTGCCAGCAGTAGACAGGGCCTATCAAATGAAAAACTGTTTTTT.

The genes are TRBV6-6 and TRBJ2-5, with 8 positions matching TRBD2. The CDR3 is 15 residues long. CDR1 is MNHNY, CDR2 SVGAGI, per germline (reference sequence). With V trimmed by 6 bases and J by 0 bases, 6 bases remained unmatched. CDR3 in amino acids: CASSSTSGNQETQYF. The CDR3 region has the DNA TGTGCCAGCAGCTCAACTAGCGGCAACCAAGAGACCCAGTACTTC.

The chain is built from TRBV19 and TRBJ2-1; 11 bases align to TRBD2. The germline gives CDR1 LNHDA, CDR2 SQIVND (reference sequence). The CDR3 runs to 21 residues. The trim removed 1 base at V and 0 bases at J, leaving 14 bases unmatched. This chain's CDR3 is CASSIALLSGRVAASYNEQFF. CDR3 bases: TGTGCCAGTAGTATAGCCCTCCTTAGCGGGAGGGTCGCGGCCTCCTACAATGAGCAGTTCTTC.

J is TRBJ2-3 and V is TRBV7-4; TRBD2 aligns across 9 bases. Germline CDR1 reads SGHVT; CDR2 reads SQSDAQ. This CDR3 has 17 residues. Losses at the gene ends were 1 base for V and 4 bases for J; bases not matched to a gene: 9. DNA of the CDR3: TGTGCCAGCAGCTTAGTGGGTGGCGGGAGGGGCCCAGATACGCAGTATTTT. This sequence encodes CASSLVGGGRGPDTQYF.

Concerning this clone: This sample includes further DNA sequences coding for the same CDR3. The rearrangement uses TRBV7-2 and TRBJ2-2; a weak D match, TRBD2 (6 bases). The CDR3 sequence is 13 residues long. The V and J ends lost 5 bases and 6 bases respectively, with 10 bases between them. Germline V gene lookup returns CDR1 SGHTA and CDR2 FQGNSA. CDR3 sequence: CASSRPGAGELFF. The CDR3 nucleotides are TGTGCCAGCAGCCGTCCGGGGGCCGGGGAGCTGTTTTTT.

This clone was found once. The chain couples TRBV3-1 (or the pseudogene TRBV3-2) to TRBJ2-5; 7 bases align to TRBD2. V lost 0 bases to trimming and J lost 3 bases; unmatched junction nucleotides: 1. The CDR3 loop spans 14 amino acids. The V gene's germline CDR1 is LGHDT and CDR2 YNNKEL (reference sequence). CDR3 amino acids: CASSQDLAEETQYF. CDR3 DNA sequence: TGTGCCAGCAGCCAAGATCTAGCGGAAGAGACCCAGTACTTC.

The V gene is TRBV28, the J gene TRBJ2-4, with D possibly being TRBD1 (5 bases). Per the germline V gene, CDR1 is MDHEN and CDR2 is SYDVKM. The length of the CDR3 is 14 residues. CDR3 region: CGTQGAIPKNIQYF. The CDR3 DNA reads TGTGGCACCCAAGGGGCGATCCCCAAAAACATTCAGTACTTC.

The chain combines TRBV4-2 with TRBJ2-3; maybe TRBD2 (5 bases). The CDR3 is 15 amino acids. Trimming cost V 4 bases and J 0 bases, with 11 bases left between them. The germline gives CDR1 LGHNA, CDR2 YNFKEQ. The CDR3 nucleotides read TGTGCCAGCAGCCCCCAAGCGGCAAGCACAGATACGCAGTATTTT. Amino acid sequence: CASSPQAASTDTQYF.

The chain carries TRBV4-1 and TRBJ2-5; a weak D match, TRBD2 (7 bases). V lost 0 bases to trimming and J lost 7 bases, with 21 bases between them. CDR1 and CDR2 (germline): MGHRA, YSYEKL. The length of the CDR3 is 17 residues. This CDR3 reads CASSQDASGGGLGTQYF. CDR3 coding DNA: TGCGCCAGCAGCCAAGATGCTAGCGGAGGGGGGTTGGGGACCCAGTACTTC.

V gene TRBV7-3 combines with J gene TRBJ2-7; 10 nucleotides align to TRBD1. Germline V gives CDR1 SGHTA, CDR2 FQGTGA. The CDR3 spans 15 residues. Trimming took 5 bases from V and 6 from J; bases not matched to a gene: 10. CDR3 DNA sequence: TGTGCCAGCAGCACCCAGGGACAGGGGTTGGGCGAGCAGTACTTC. The encoded protein is CASSTQGQGLGEQYF.

This clone was seen just once. The chain has TRBV28 and TRBJ2-2, with D possibly TRBD1 on 6 matching bases. The germline gives CDR1 MDHEN, CDR2 SYDVKM. The V end was cut by 2 bases, the J end by 8 bases, with 9 bases between. The length of the CDR3 is 13 residues. The CDR3 is CASSLGGWGELFF. The DNA of the CDR3 is TGTGCCAGCAGTTTAGGGGGCTGGGGGGAGCTGTTTTTT.

The J gene is TRBJ2-3, the V gene TRBV30; 7 nucleotides align to TRBD2. The J segment lost 1 base and the V segment lost 0 bases, leaving 1 base of the junction unmatched. Germline CDR1 reads GTSNPN; CDR2 reads SVGIG (reference sequence). The CDR3 runs 14 residues. CDR3 sequence (DNA): TGTGCCTGGAGTGTGGGGAGGGGCACAGATACGCAGTATTTT. This encodes CAWSVGRGTDTQYF.

The chain is built from TRBV5-4 and TRBJ2-3; the match to TRBD2 covers 10 bases. Germline V gives CDR1 SGHNT, CDR2 YYREEE (reference sequence). The CDR3 is made up of 17 amino acids. Losses at the gene ends were 5 bases for V and 5 bases for J; bases not matched to a gene: 14. DNA of the CDR3: TGTGCCAGCAGGTTGTGGGCTAGCGGGGGCCCTCGAGATACGCAGTATTTT. This translates into CASRLWASGGPRDTQYF.

The chain combines TRBV7-2 with TRBJ2-5; 14 bases agree with TRBD2. Losses at the gene ends were 5 bases for V and 5 bases for J; bases not matched to a gene: 7. Germline lookup yields CDR1 SGHTA and CDR2 FQGNSA. The CDR3 is 16 residues long. The CDR3 protein is CASSQGLAGVGETQYF. The DNA for the CDR3 is TGTGCCAGCAGCCAGGGACTAGCGGGAGTGGGGGAGACCCAGTACTTC.

This clone was counted only a few times. This chain connects TRBV7-6 to TRBJ2-1; TRBD2 matches at 10 bases. Unmatched junction bases numbered 0, after V lost 1 base and J lost 3 bases. Looked up from germline, CDR1 is SGHVS and CDR2 is FNYEAQ. The CDR3 is made up of 15 amino acids. The CDR3 DNA sequence: TGTGCCAGCAGCTTAGGGACTAGCGGCTACAATGAGCAGTTCTTC. Its protein product is CASSLGTSGYNEQFF.

DNA of the CDR3: TGCGCCAGCAGCGACCCGGGGGATGGGTACAATGAGCAGTTCTTC. It translates to CASSDPGDGYNEQFF. The chain links TRBV5-1 to TRBJ2-1; D may be TRBD2 (6 bases). The CDR3 spans 15 residues. The germline CDR1 and CDR2 sequences are SGHRS and YFSETQ. Between the trimmed V and J ends, which lost 4 bases and 4 bases, there was a span of 15 bases.

V and J are TRBV5-4 and TRBJ2-7, with 10 bases matching TRBD1. V was clipped by 4 bases and J by 7 bases; unmatched bases: 2. The CDR3 consists of 12 residues. Germline CDR1 and CDR2: SGHNT and YYREEE (reference sequence). The CDR3 protein is CASSMDRGEQYF. The CDR3 DNA is TGTGCCAGCAGCATGGACAGGGGGGAGCAGTACTTC. The variable domain in full, completed from reference TRBV5-4 and TRBJ2-7, reads ETGVTQSPTHLIKTRGQQVTLRCSSQSGHNTVSWYQQALGQGPQFIFQYYREEENGRGNFPPRFSGLQFPNYSSELNVNALELDDSALYLCASSMDRGEQYFGPGTRLTVT.

The rearrangement joins TRBV7-2 to TRBJ2-7, with 7 bases fitting TRBD1. This CDR3 has 14 residues. Germline CDR1 reads SGHTA; CDR2 reads FQGNSA. The ends lost 3 bases at V and 3 bases at J; junction bases unmatched: 5. The CDR3 spells CASSLGTAFYEQYF. The CDR3 DNA reads TGTGCCAGCAGCTTGGGGACAGCCTTCTACGAGCAGTACTTC.